Below are 25 T cell receptor beta chains sequenced from a single sample in a study of T cells in Graves' hyperthyroidism and ophthalmopathy. The CDR3 regions of TCR beta were amplified from RNA transcripts. HTBI primers drove first-round RT-PCR of the TCR CDR3. In TCRdb, the multiplex PCR reads were re-called with MiXCR into one record per CDR3 protein. The profile shows hundreds of thousands of distinct CDR3 sequences, about 14% of them singletons. The specimen was blood. These receptors came from a woman aged 50 to 60 with Graves' ophthalmopathy.

At least ten counts were recorded for this clonotype. This chain connects TRBV27 to TRBJ2-5, with 7 bases aligning to TRBD1. With V trimmed by 4 bases and J by 7 bases, 6 bases remained unmatched. CDR3 length: 13 residues. CDR1 is MNHEY and CDR2 is SMNVEV in the germline V gene (reference sequence). For the CDR3, the DNA is TGTGCCAGCAGTTACCAGGGGGAGAGGACCCAGTACTTC. Translating it yields CASSYQGERTQYF.

This clonotype has ten or more counts. Here the CDR3 DNA reads TGTGCCAGCTCACCACCGTCAGTCTTTGATACGCAGTATTTT. As protein: CASSPPSVFDTQYF. V and J are TRBV18 and TRBJ2-3, with D unresolved. The CDR3 covers 14 residues. Germline V lookup: CDR1 KGHSH, CDR2 LQKENI. V dropped 0 bases and J dropped 6 bases, with 10 bases sitting between them.

This clonotype has a count of ten or more. The chain joins TRBV29-1 to TRBJ2-3, with D possibly matching TRBD2 (6 bases). V shed 7 bases and J shed 6 bases, with 17 bases lying between them. The CDR3 runs 13 residues. Germline assignment: CDR1 SQVTM and CDR2 ANQGSEA. In nucleotides, the CDR3 is TGCAGCGCCGTTCTGTACGGAGGGGATACGCAGTATTTT. Translated, it gives CSAVLYGGDTQYF.

This clonotype appeared many times. The V and J genes are TRBV27 and TRBJ1-1; 10 bases align to TRBD1. Trimming at V came to 6 bases and at J to 4 bases, leaving 2 bases not matched to a gene. The CDR3 has 13 residues. CDR1 and CDR2 from the germline V gene are MNHEY and SMNVEV (reference sequence). CDR3 sequence reads: CASRGQGVTEAFF. In nucleotides, the CDR3 is TGTGCCAGCAGAGGACAGGGGGTCACTGAAGCTTTCTTT.

This clonotype was recorded at least ten times. V gene TRBV7-9 combines with J gene TRBJ2-5; D not resolved. The CDR3 consists of 17 residues. Germline values: CDR1 SEHNR, CDR2 FQNEAQ (reference sequence). V lost 5 bases and J 6 bases, leaving 25 bases between the germline ends. The CDR3 is CASSPHLGPTVGQTQYF. The CDR3 coding sequence is TGTGCCAGCAGCCCACACTTAGGGCCAACCGTGGGTCAGACCCAGTACTTC.

This clonotype came up many times. The chain is built from TRBV6-2 or TRBV6-3 and TRBJ2-7, with D uncertain. This CDR3 has 14 amino acids. Between the trimmed V and J ends, which lost 0 bases and 3 bases, there was a span of 9 bases. Germline V lookup: CDR1 MNHEY, CDR2 SVGEGT. CDR3 in DNA: TGTGCCAGCAGTTACTCGAGTCTGAACTACGAGCAGTACTTC. Amino acid sequence: CASSYSSLNYEQYF.

Concerning this clonotype itself: A much larger clone differs from this one at a single base, so this may be a read error. The J gene is TRBJ1-1, the V gene TRBV12-3 or TRBV12-4, with D possibly matching TRBD1 (6 bases). This CDR3 has 13 residues. The DNA of the CDR3 is TGTACCAGCAGCTATACAGGGAGTCGTTGGGCTTTCTTT. This codes for CTSSYTGSRWAFF.

The rearrangement uses TRBV20-1 and TRBJ1-4, with 12 bases identical to TRBD1. The V segment lost 6 bases and the J segment 8 bases; nucleotides outside the gene matches: 10. CDR1 and CDR2 (germline): DFQATT, SNEGSKA (reference sequence). This CDR3 region has 15 residues. The CDR3 sequence is CSAGQGARRGEKLFF. DNA for the CDR3: TGCAGTGCGGGACAGGGGGCGCGGAGGGGCGAAAAACTGTTTTTT.

This clonotype was observed many times. The chain employs TRBV28 and TRBJ1-6; 7 positions agree with TRBD1. CDR1 and CDR2 from the germline V gene are MDHEN and SYDVKM. J gave up 5 bases and V 6 bases, and 10 bases lay outside the gene matches. The CDR3 extends over 16 amino acids. CDR3 region: CASRYLRDRNNSPLHF. The CDR3, as DNA: TGTGCCAGCAGATACCTCCGGGACAGAAATAATTCACCCCTCCACTTT.

The chain employs TRBV9 and TRBJ2-2; 13 nucleotides match TRBD2. Trimming took 2 bases from V and 3 from J; bases not matched to a gene: 1. This CDR3 region has 16 residues. The germline gives CDR1 SGDLS, CDR2 YYNGEE. CDR3 bases: TGTGCCAGCAGCGTCGGACTAGCGGGAGACACCGGGGAGCTGTTTTTT. It encodes CASSVGLAGDTGELFF.

This clonotype appeared many times. The chain joins TRBV7-9 to TRBJ1-1; TRBD1 might be the D (5 bases). This CDR3 is built from 15 residues. V was trimmed by 5 bases and J by 0 bases, leaving 13 bases between them. Germline V gene data show CDR1 as SEHNR and CDR2 as FQNEAQ (reference sequence). As DNA, the CDR3 is TGTGCCAGCAGCCCGCAGGGTACCATGAACACTGAAGCTTTCTTT. Translated: CASSPQGTMNTEAFF.

The chain links TRBV20-1 to TRBJ1-5, with D possibly matching TRBD1 (5 bases). Germline V CDR1 and CDR2: DFQATT, SNEGSKA (reference sequence). The CDR3 totals 15 residues. Trimming removed 6 bases at V and 2 bases at J, with 17 bases between. CDR3 residues: CSAKPGTSGNQPQHF. The CDR3 DNA reads TGCAGTGCGAAGCCCGGGACGTCGGGCAATCAGCCCCAGCATTTT.

This clonotype was counted only a few times. The V gene is TRBV6-2 or TRBV6-3, the J gene TRBJ1-2; D gene unclear. V was trimmed by 2 bases and J by 4 bases, leaving 5 bases between them. Germline V CDR1 and CDR2: MNHEY, SVGEGT. The CDR3 covers 12 residues. This CDR3 is CASSYTFYGYTF. The CDR3, as DNA: TGTGCCAGCAGTTACACGTTCTATGGCTACACCTTC.

In regard to this clonotype: This may stem from a read error, because a much larger clone lies one nucleotide away. The J gene is TRBJ1-4, the V gene TRBV11-3; TRBD1 agrees at 10 bases. V lost 8 bases, J lost 8 bases, and 8 bases stayed unmatched. Germline V CDR1 and CDR2: SGHNT, YENEEA. This CDR3 comprises 14 residues. The CDR3, as DNA: TGTGCCAGCGGCAAGCCGGGACAGGGGGAAAAACTGTTTTTT. As protein: CASGKPGQGEKLFF.

This clonotype was seen more than once but under ten times. The chain employs TRBV28 and TRBJ1-4; D gene uncertain. The CDR3 sequence is 15 residues long. Trimming took 1 base from V and 0 from J, leaving 6 bases between them. Germline CDR1 is MDHEN and CDR2 is SYDVKM. The CDR3 DNA reads as TGTGCCAGCAGTTTATCACCGGCAACTAATGAAAAACTGTTTTTT. Translation: CASSLSPATNEKLFF. Based on the CDR3 plus reference TRBV28 and TRBJ1-4, the full variable domain is DVKVTQSSRYLVKRTGEKVFLECVQDMDHENMFWYRQDPGLGLRLIYFSYDVKMKEKGDIPEGYSVSREKKERFSLILESASTNQTSMYLCASSLSPATNEKLFFGSGTQLSVL.

This clonotype showed up many times. The chain couples TRBV18 to TRBJ2-3; D remains ambiguous. Germline values: CDR1 KGHSH, CDR2 LQKENI. There are 12 residues in the CDR3. V was pared by 5 bases and J by 4 bases, with 7 bases between. CDR3: CASSTRADTQYF. The CDR3 DNA sequence: TGTGCCAGCTCAACCCGAGCAGATACGCAGTATTTT.

This clonotype was detected many times. CDR3 protein: CASSPSGTGRETQYF. The DNA for the CDR3 is TGTGCCAGCAGCCCTAGTGGGACAGGACGGGAGACCCAGTACTTC. The V and J genes are TRBV7-9 and TRBJ2-5; 8 positions match TRBD1. V dropped 5 bases and J dropped 5; count of bases not matched to a gene: 10. The CDR3 is 15 residues long. Germline CDR1 reads SEHNR; CDR2 reads FQNEAQ (reference sequence).

This clonotype was found many times. The chain recombines TRBV18 with TRBJ1-1; D gene unclear. This CDR3 is built from 15 residues. CDR1 is KGHSH and CDR2 is LQKENI in the germline V gene. V shed 0 bases and J shed 1 base, with 9 bases lying between them. Here the CDR3 reads CASSPPSATNTEAFF. For the CDR3, the DNA is TGTGCCAGCTCACCACCGTCAGCTACGAACACTGAAGCTTTCTTT.

This clonotype was counted at least ten times. This chain links TRBV7-2 with TRBJ2-7; D gene uncertain. This CDR3 contains 15 residues. Germline V gene lookup returns CDR1 SGHTA and CDR2 FQGNSA. Trimming took off 5 bases at V and 3 bases at J, with 17 bases between the two ends. CDR3 sequence (DNA): TGTGCCAGCAGCCCCGGCGGACGGCAGTTCTACGAGCAGTACTTC. It translates to CASSPGGRQFYEQYF.

In this sample, this clonotype turned up many times. V and J are TRBV20-1 and TRBJ2-1, with 9 bases identical to TRBD2. Germline V gene data show CDR1 as DFQATT and CDR2 as SNEGSKA (reference sequence). V gave up 0 bases and J gave up 9 bases; unmatched junction bases: 3. This CDR3 contains 13 residues. CDR3 sequence reads: CSARDLAGREQFF. CDR3 bases: TGCAGTGCTAGAGATCTAGCGGGACGTGAGCAGTTCTTC.

J is TRBJ2-2 and V is TRBV30; 8 bases line up with TRBD2. V was pared by 4 bases and J by 7 bases, with 2 bases of the junction left unmatched. The CDR3 is made up of 12 amino acids. CDR1 and CDR2 (germline): GTSNPN, SVGIG (reference sequence). For the CDR3, the DNA is TGTGCCTGGACCACTAGCGGCGGGGAGCTGTTTTTT. It yields the protein CAWTTSGGELFF. The full variable domain, its missing parts supplied by reference TRBV30 and TRBJ2-2, is SQTIHQWPATLVQPVGSPLSLECTVEGTSNPNLYWYRQAAGRGLQLLFYSVGIGQISSEVPQNLSASRPQDRQFILSSKKLLLSDSGFYLCAWTTSGGELFFGEGSRLTVL.

V gene TRBV5-4 combines with J gene TRBJ1-1, with 9 bases aligning to TRBD1. CDR1 is SGHNT, CDR2 YYREEE, per germline (reference sequence). J lost 0 bases, V lost 4 bases, and 10 bases had no gene match. CDR3 length: 17 residues. The CDR3 nucleotides read TGTGCCAGCAGCCAAGACACAGGGGGCGCTTTGAACACTGAAGCTTTCTTT. Protein: CASSQDTGGALNTEAFF.

In this sample, this clonotype turned up many times. The rearrangement joins TRBV10-3 to TRBJ2-7; 14 nucleotides agree with TRBD2. This CDR3 contains 14 residues. Looked up from germline, CDR1 is ENHRY and CDR2 is SYGVKD. Trimming took 6 bases from V and 2 from J; bases not matched to a gene: 0. Written as DNA, the CDR3 is TGTGCCATCAGGGGACTAGCGGGGGCCTACGAGCAGTACTTC. Translated, it gives CAIRGLAGAYEQYF.

This clonotype was picked up many times. CDR3: CASSLEFANTEAFF. For the CDR3, the DNA is TGCGCCAGCAGCTTGGAGTTTGCGAACACTGAAGCTTTCTTT. V gene TRBV5-1 combines with J gene TRBJ1-1; no firm D call. The germline V gene encodes CDR1 SGHRS and CDR2 YFSETQ. Trimming shortened V by 0 bases and J by 1 base, and 7 bases separated the two germline ends. The CDR3 spans 14 residues.

This clonotype was seen ten or more times. V is TRBV7-9 and J is TRBJ2-7; D not certain. Trimming took off 8 bases at V and 3 bases at J, with 14 bases between the two ends. The germline gives CDR1 SEHNR, CDR2 FQNEAQ (reference sequence). The CDR3 is made up of 13 amino acids. The CDR3 loop reads CASGALASYEQYF. Written as DNA, the CDR3 is TGTGCCAGCGGCGCGTTGGCTAGCTACGAGCAGTACTTC.